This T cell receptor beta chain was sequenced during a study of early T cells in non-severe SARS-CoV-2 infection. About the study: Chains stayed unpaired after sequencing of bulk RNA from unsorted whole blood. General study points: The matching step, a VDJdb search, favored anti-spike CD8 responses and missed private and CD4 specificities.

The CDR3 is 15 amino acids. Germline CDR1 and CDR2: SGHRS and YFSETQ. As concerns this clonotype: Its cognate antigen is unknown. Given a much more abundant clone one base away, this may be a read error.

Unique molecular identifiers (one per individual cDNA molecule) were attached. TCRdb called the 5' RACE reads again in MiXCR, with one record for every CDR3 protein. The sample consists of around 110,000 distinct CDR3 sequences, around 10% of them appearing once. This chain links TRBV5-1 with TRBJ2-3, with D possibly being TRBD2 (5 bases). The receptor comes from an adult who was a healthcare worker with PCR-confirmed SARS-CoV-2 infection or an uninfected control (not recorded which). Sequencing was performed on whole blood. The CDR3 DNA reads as TGCACCAGCAGCCCCGGGGTTTCTAGCACAGATACGCAGTATTTT. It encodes CTSSPGVSSTDTQYF.